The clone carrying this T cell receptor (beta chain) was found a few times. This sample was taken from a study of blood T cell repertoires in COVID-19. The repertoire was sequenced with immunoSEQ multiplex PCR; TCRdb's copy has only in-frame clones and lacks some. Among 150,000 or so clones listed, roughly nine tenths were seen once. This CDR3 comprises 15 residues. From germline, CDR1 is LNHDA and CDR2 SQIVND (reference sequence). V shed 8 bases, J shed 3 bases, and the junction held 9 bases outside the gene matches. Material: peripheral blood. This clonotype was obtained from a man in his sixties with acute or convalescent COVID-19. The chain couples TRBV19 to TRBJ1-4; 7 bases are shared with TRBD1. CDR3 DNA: TGTGCCAGTCGCCCTCCGGGGACAGCTAATGAAAAACTGTTTTTT. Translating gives CASRPPGTANEKLFF. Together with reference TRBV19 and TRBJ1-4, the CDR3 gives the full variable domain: DGGITQSPKYLFRKEGQNVTLSCEQNLNHDAMYWYRQDPGQGLRLIYYSQIVNDFQKGDIAEGYSVSREKKESFPLTVTSAQKNPTAFYLCASRPPGTANEKLFFGSGTQLSVL.